Following are 7 T cell receptor beta chains from one sample sequenced in a study of shared clonotypes between healthy human individuals (dated by TCRdb to about 2020). Preparation of the library involved the immunoSEQ multiplex PCR assay. TCRdb's version of the immuneACCESS table is confined to in-frame rearrangements and falls short of the full clone set. An unresolved V gene accounts for under half of the shortfall where checked; the remainder is of unknown origin. The sample profile shows about 1.1 million clones; roughly 77% of them were found once. The ten biggest clones cover 0.89% of the sample. The sequencing input was memory CD4+ T cells from PBMCs. This specimen's cell subset or site label, interpreted: CD45RA-negative fraction. These receptors all come from a young man in good health. Some clones in this sample may be carry-over from other donors' samples.

Points on this clone: This may arise from a read error, as a much more abundant clone is one base away. The chain couples TRBV30 to TRBJ1-5; unclear D gene. The length of the CDR3 is 14 residues. Trimming left V 3 bases short and J 4 bases short, with 13 bases between. Germline lookup yields CDR1 GTSNPN and CDR2 SVGIG (reference sequence). CDR3 nucleotides: TGTGCCTGGAGCGGCATGATGGCGAATCAGCCCCAGCATTTT. Amino acid sequence: CAWSGMMANQPQHF.

On this clone: The sample contains more than one DNA sequence encoding this CDR3. V and J are TRBV5-1 and TRBJ2-5; D is unresolved. The CDR3 runs 13 residues. Germline CDR1 reads SGHRS; CDR2 reads YFSETQ. Trimming left V 0 bases short and J 2 bases short, with 5 bases between. The chain's CDR3 is CASSLGQQETQYF. The CDR3 DNA sequence: TGCGCCAGCAGCTTGGGTCAGCAAGAGACCCAGTACTTC.

This chain joins TRBV11-2 and TRBJ2-3; possible D gene TRBD2, 7 bases. This CDR3 contains 15 residues. Germline CDR1 is SGHAT and CDR2 is FQNNGV. Between the trimmed V and J ends, which lost 8 bases and 3 bases, there was a span of 18 bases. In DNA form, the CDR3 reads TGTGCCAGCGTCCAGGGGACGGGAGGTACAGATACGCAGTATTTT. As protein: CASVQGTGGTDTQYF.

This chain links TRBV7-9 with TRBJ2-5; D call uncertain. Trimming left V 2 bases short and J 5 bases short, with 6 bases between. The CDR3 consists of 12 residues. Germline V lookup: CDR1 SEHNR, CDR2 FQNEAQ (reference sequence). The CDR3 loop is CASSLTSETQYF. CDR3 in DNA: TGTGCCAGCAGCTTAACTTCGGAGACCCAGTACTTC.

The V gene is TRBV5-1, the J gene TRBJ2-3, with D uncertain. The germline V gene encodes CDR1 SGHRS and CDR2 YFSETQ. V was cut by 5 bases and J by 2 bases, with 9 bases left in between. The CDR3 covers 13 residues. The DNA for the CDR3 is TGCGCCAGCAGAGTACCAACCACAGATACGCAGTATTTT. Protein product: CASRVPTTDTQYF.

With regard to this clone: Given a far larger clone just one base away, this is likely a sequencing read error. Other DNA sequences of this sample code for an identical CDR3. The genes are TRBV7-6 and TRBJ2-7, with D possibly being TRBD2 (5 bases). The CDR3 loop spans 13 amino acids. Trimming stripped 6 bases from V and 2 bases from J, with 11 bases between. Germline CDR1 SGHVS, CDR2 FNYEAQ. The CDR3 DNA sequence: TGTGCCAGCAGTAGAACTAGGGCCTACGAGCAGTACTTC. Residues: CASSRTRAYEQYF.

This chain connects TRBV28 to TRBJ2-7; 11 nucleotides line up with TRBD2. Germline CDR1 and CDR2: MDHEN and SYDVKM. The CDR3 is 14 amino acids. The V gene end was trimmed by 7 bases and the J gene end by 5 bases; junction bases not matched to a gene: 7. The CDR3 loop reads CASKTLAGGNEQYF. The CDR3 coding sequence is TGTGCCAGCAAAACTCTAGCGGGGGGAAACGAGCAGTACTTC.